This T cell receptor beta chain stems from a study of blood T cell repertoires in COVID-19. Only in-frame clones appear in the TCRdb table, and some are missing; sequencing was by immunoSEQ multiplex PCR. The sample has 150,000 to 200,000 clones, approximately 80% seen once. This CDR3 region has 20 residues. Germline trimming cut 10 bases from V and 2 bases from J; bases unmatched to any gene: 26. Germline V gives CDR1 MDHEN, CDR2 SYDVKM. The TCR comes from a man aged 50 to 60 who had recovered from COVID-19. The chain joins TRBV28 to TRBJ1-3; TRBD1 matches at 7 bases. The source material was PBMCs or T cells enriched from blood (not recorded which). The CDR3 loop is CATIRNPGQRISGPGNTIYF. CDR3 DNA sequence: TGTGCCACCATTCGAAATCCGGGACAGCGCATCTCTGGGCCTGGAAACACCATATATTTT.